This T cell receptor (beta chain) is from a study of Graves' ophthalmopathy and Graves' hyperthyroidism. Trimming pared 6 bases from V and 6 bases from J, leaving 11 bases between. The germline CDR1 and CDR2 sequences are SGHDN and FVKESK. This CDR3 contains 13 residues. Moderate-to-severe activity, CAS ≥3, NOSPECS ≥4 and duration under 3 months were recorded for donors with ophthalmopathy. In this cohort, patients with other autoimmune diseases, uncontrolled infections, pregnancy or lactation were excluded. Clinical symptoms, serum thyroxine, TRAb, thyroid ultrasound and orbital computed tomography were relied on for diagnosis. Amplification from RNA transcripts yielded the TCR beta CDR3 regions. The library came from an HTBI-primed first-round RT-PCR and a second-round multiplex PCR. Each CDR3 protein is one row after TCRdb ran MiXCR on the multiplex PCR reads. The data contain 200,000 to 300,000 distinct CDR3 sequences, around 45% of them singletons.

Sequenced sample: peripheral blood. This sequence originates from an adult man with Graves' ophthalmopathy. This chain joins TRBV14 and TRBJ2-2; a possible D gene is TRBD1 (6 bases). CDR3 in amino acids: CASSAKGAGELFF. The CDR3 region has the DNA TGTGCCAGCAGTGCCAAGGGGGCCGGGGAGCTGTTTTTT.